These 19 T cell receptor beta chains were all obtained from the same sample, sequenced in a study of T cell responses to AZD1222 COVID-19 vaccine. Sequencing was performed with immunoSEQ multiplex PCR; in TCRdb, only in-frame clones are kept and a portion is missing. The sample has around 130,000 clones; about 90% are singletons. The material sequenced was peripheral blood, taken on day 0 of MenACWY control vaccination. These receptors originate from an adult in good health.

V usage is TRBV18 and J usage is TRBJ2-7; D is possibly TRBD1 or TRBD2 (7 bases each). The CDR3 has 15 residues. Germline V gene data show CDR1 as KGHSH and CDR2 as LQKENI. Trimming took off 3 bases at V and 3 bases at J, with 15 bases between the two ends. CDR3 sequence reads: CASSPEQGRGYEQYF. In DNA, the CDR3 is TGTGCCAGCTCACCGGAACAGGGGAGGGGCTACGAGCAGTACTTC.

This clone was observed a single time. The chain links TRBV28 to TRBJ2-1, with 9 positions matching TRBD2. The CDR3 is 18 residues long. Germline V gene data show CDR1 as MDHEN and CDR2 as SYDVKM. Germline trimming cut 6 bases from V and 8 bases from J; bases unmatched to any gene: 20. The CDR3 nucleotides are TGTGCCAGCAGGGATGGTGGTCTAGCGGGGACAACCTTTCATGAGCAGTTCTTC. Translated: CASRDGGLAGTTFHEQFF.

The chain is built from TRBV5-1 and TRBJ2-1; D is perhaps TRBD2 (5 bases). This CDR3 is built from 13 residues. V was cut by 0 bases and J by 6 bases, with 7 bases left in between. Germline V gene lookup returns CDR1 SGHRS and CDR2 YFSETQ. CDR3 in DNA: TGCGCCAGCAGCTTGGGGGCGGGCAATGAGCAGTTCTTC. Its protein is CASSLGAGNEQFF.

This clone was picked up one time. The rearrangement uses TRBV4-2 and TRBJ2-1, with D hard to call. Germline CDR1 reads LGHNA; CDR2 reads YNFKEQ. The CDR3 sequence is 14 residues long. V was trimmed by 0 bases and J by 5 bases, leaving 8 bases between them. DNA of the CDR3: TGTGCCAGCAGCCAAGATTTGACAAACAATGAGCAGTTCTTC. As protein: CASSQDLTNNEQFF.

Only a few counts were recorded for this clone. The chain carries TRBV7-9 and TRBJ1-1; tentative D call: TRBD1 (6 bases). Germline CDR1 is SEHNR and CDR2 is FQNEAQ (reference sequence). The germline V and J ends were trimmed by 5 bases and 5 bases, with 12 bases remaining between them. CDR3 length: 13 amino acids. The CDR3, as DNA: TGTGCCAGCAGCCAGACGAGGGGGACTGAAGCTTTCTTT. This sequence encodes CASSQTRGTEAFF.

The V call is TRBV15, the J call TRBJ2-3; D perhaps matches TRBD1 (5 bases). The CDR3 is 16 amino acids. Trimming removed 0 bases from V and 0 bases from J, with 10 bases in between. Germline lookup yields CDR1 LNHNV and CDR2 YYDKDF (reference sequence). The CDR3 region is CATSRDGAASTDTQYF. In nucleotides, the CDR3 is TGTGCCACCAGCAGAGATGGGGCGGCTAGCACAGATACGCAGTATTTT.

This chain links TRBV28 with TRBJ1-2, with D uncertain. The germline CDR1 and CDR2 sequences are MDHEN and SYDVKM. The CDR3 is 15 amino acids. V lost 2 bases to trimming and J lost 0 bases, with 10 bases between them. The CDR3 DNA reads TGTGCCAGCAGTTTAAGGAGGGAGACTAACTATGGCTACACCTTC. Protein product: CASSLRRETNYGYTF.

The genes are TRBV7-2 and TRBJ2-7, with D perhaps TRBD1 (6 bases). This CDR3 has 15 residues. V was clipped by 4 bases and J by 6 bases, with 19 bases between them. In germline, CDR1 is SGHTA, CDR2 FQGNSA. The CDR3 DNA reads as TGTGCCAGCAGCTCCCAGGGGATTGGCCTCCTCGAGCAGTACTTC. It encodes CASSSQGIGLLEQYF.

The V call is TRBV28, the J call TRBJ2-1; 9 positions match TRBD1. Germline lookup yields CDR1 MDHEN and CDR2 SYDVKM. Germline trimming cut 5 bases from V and 8 bases from J; bases unmatched to any gene: 13. The CDR3 spans 16 residues. The CDR3 is CASSPRDREPGDEQFF. The CDR3 nucleotides read TGTGCCAGCAGTCCAAGGGACAGGGAGCCTGGGGATGAGCAGTTCTTC.

J is TRBJ2-7 and V is TRBV12-2. TRBV12-2 is termed a pseudogene. CDR3 length: 10 residues. CDR3 sequence (DNA): TGTGCAAGTTTGCCCTACGAGCAGTACTTC. Translating it yields CASLPYEQYF.

DNA for the CDR3: TGTGCCAGCAGTTACTCCTCCGCAGGCACAGATACGCAGTATTTT. This gives the protein CASSYSSAGTDTQYF. The chain has TRBV6-6 and TRBJ2-3; no clear D gene. Germline V lookup: CDR1 MNHNY, CDR2 SVGAGI (reference sequence). With 0 bases removed from V and 1 base from J, the gap between germline ends came to 8 bases. This CDR3 has 15 amino acids.

The chain has TRBV7-9 and TRBJ2-1, with 9 positions matching TRBD1. The junction had 8 bases not matched to a gene; V was cut back by 2 bases and J by 9 bases. The CDR3 sequence is 15 residues long. Germline CDR1 reads SEHNR; CDR2 reads FQNEAQ (reference sequence). In nucleotides, the CDR3 is TGTGCCAGCAGCTTAACGGGGGACAGGGCCAGTGAGCAGTTCTTC. Translating gives CASSLTGDRASEQFF.

V usage is TRBV18 and J usage is TRBJ1-3; weak D call: TRBD1 (6 bases). Germline CDR1 and CDR2: KGHSH and LQKENI. V gave up 0 bases and J gave up 1 base, with 10 bases separating them. CDR3 size: 16 residues. CDR3 in amino acids: CASSPPGRGSGNTIYF. In nucleotides, the CDR3 is TGTGCCAGCTCACCACCGGGCAGGGGATCTGGAAACACCATATATTTT.

V is TRBV29-1 and J is TRBJ1-1; D not certain. V dropped 7 bases and J dropped 0 bases, with 12 bases sitting between them. The CDR3 loop spans 13 amino acids. Germline V lookup: CDR1 SQVTM, CDR2 ANQGSEA. CDR3 residues: CSARSQMNTEAFF. The CDR3 nucleotides are TGCAGCGCGAGGAGTCAAATGAACACTGAAGCTTTCTTT.

CDR3 sequence: CASSISGRAKEQFF. The CDR3 DNA is TGTGCCAGTAGTATTAGCGGGAGGGCCAAGGAGCAGTTCTTC. The chain employs TRBV19 and TRBJ2-1; TRBD2 matches 11 bases. Trimming cost V 3 bases and J 10 bases; bases outside gene matches: 5. This CDR3 region has 14 residues. Germline values: CDR1 LNHDA, CDR2 SQIVND (reference sequence).

This CDR3 reads CASSFSRRERAGELFF. In DNA, the CDR3 is TGCGCCAGCAGCTTTAGTCGACGGGAGAGGGCCGGGGAGCTGTTTTTT. This chain joins TRBV5-1 and TRBJ2-2; D might be TRBD2 (6 bases). The germline CDR1 and CDR2 sequences are SGHRS and YFSETQ. Trimming removed 2 bases at V and 6 bases at J, with 17 bases between. This CDR3 is 16 amino acids long.

The rearrangement joins TRBV11-2 to TRBJ2-7; 7 bases align to TRBD2. The CDR3 is 14 residues long. Germline trimming cut 7 bases from V and 6 bases from J; bases unmatched to any gene: 12. In germline, CDR1 is SGHAT, CDR2 FQNNGV. This CDR3 is CASILVGGGSEQYF. The CDR3 DNA sequence: TGTGCCAGCATCCTCGTCGGCGGGGGATCCGAGCAGTACTTC.

V is TRBV4-2 and J is TRBJ2-3; D remains ambiguous. V was clipped by 2 bases and J by 0 bases, with 9 bases between them. The CDR3 consists of 15 residues. Germline values: CDR1 LGHNA, CDR2 YNFKEQ. CDR3 coding DNA: TGTGCCAGCAGCCAACGGAGCGCTAGCACAGATACGCAGTATTTT. It specifies CASSQRSASTDTQYF.

The rearrangement joins TRBV7-8 to TRBJ1-3; D is unclear. CDR1 SGHVS and CDR2 FQNEAQ come from the germline V gene. Trimming stripped 6 bases from V and 2 bases from J, with 11 bases between. The CDR3 length is 14 residues. The CDR3 DNA sequence: TGTGCCAGCAGTCTCGATCAGGCTGGAAACACCATATATTTT. Translating gives CASSLDQAGNTIYF.